This is a list of T cell receptor beta chains from one sample in a study of blood T cell repertoires in COVID-19. Clones were sequenced by immunoSEQ multiplex PCR, and TCRdb holds only the in-frame ones, with some missing. The sample yields roughly 130,000 clones, around four fifths seen once. The material sequenced was PBMCs or T cells enriched from blood (not recorded which). These receptors originate from a woman aged 45-65 years with acute COVID-19. Each CDR3 is given with its conserved first and last residue. D genes are given only for firm matches. Clone size is stated in some rows and not others, as once, few, many or a class when expanded.

CDR3 protein	CDR3 DNA	clone size	J gene	V gene	D gene
CASSSLQGRGRGNTIYF	TGTGCCAGTAGCAGCCTACAGGGCCGAGGGAGGGGGAACACCATATATTTT	once	TRBJ1-3	TRBV19	.
CASSSGPSGSNEQFF	TGTGCCAGCAGCTCCGGGCCTAGCGGGAGCAATGAGCAGTTCTTC	.	TRBJ2-1	TRBV11-3	TRBD2
CASSQEWAVGDTEAFF	TGTGCCAGCAGCCAAGAATGGGCGGTCGGGGACACTGAAGCTTTCTTT	.	TRBJ1-1	TRBV14	.
CASSQVPDRISGNTIYF	TGTGCCAGCAGCCAAGTCCCCGACAGGATCTCTGGAAACACCATATATTTT	.	TRBJ1-3	TRBV14	.
CAWSAGEGLKLFF	TGTGCCTGGAGTGCAGGGGAGGGGTTGAAACTGTTTTTT	.	TRBJ1-4	TRBV30	.
CARSPGTGAYF	TGTGCCAGAAGCCCTGGGACAGGGGCCTACTTC	.	TRBJ2-7	TRBV5-3	TRBD1
CASSYSTGGEAFF	TGTGCCAGCAGTTACTCGACGGGGGGTGAAGCTTTCTTT	once	TRBJ1-1	TRBV6-5	.
CASSSGVRYEQFF	TGTGCCAGCAGTTCAGGCGTTAGGTATGAGCAGTTCTTC	.	TRBJ2-1	TRBV27	.
CASSQVTGTTNEQFF	TGTGCCAGCAGCCAAGTTACGGGAACAACGAATGAGCAGTTCTTC	.	TRBJ2-1	TRBV14	.
CASTPPPPGAYGYTF	TGTGCCAGTACCCCGCCCCCACCTGGGGCCTATGGCTACACCTTC	.	TRBJ1-2	TRBV19	.
CASSQEGARTNEKLFF	TGTGCCAGCAGCCAAGAGGGGGCGCGGACTAATGAAAAACTGTTTTTT	.	TRBJ1-4	TRBV3-1/TRBV3-2	.
CASSDVGAARSYGYTF	TGTGCCAGCAGTGATGTAGGGGCAGCCAGGAGCTATGGCTACACCTTC	.	TRBJ1-2	TRBV6-1	.
CASSPRPSEEEQFF	TGTGCCAGCTCACCACGGCCCTCAGAGGAGGAGCAGTTCTTC	.	TRBJ2-1	TRBV18	.